These T cell receptor beta chains were read from a single sample in a study of T cells in Graves' hyperthyroidism and ophthalmopathy. TCRdb independently ran MiXCR on the multiplex PCR reads; one entry per CDR3 protein. Altogether around 610,000 distinct CDR3 sequences are present, under 15% being singletons, with the ten largest covering around 4.1%. The material sequenced was blood. The receptor set was obtained from a woman aged 40 to 55 with Graves' ophthalmopathy. Each CDR3 is given with its conserved first and last residue. A D gene is named only where the DNA matches it firmly. Size tells how often a clone was seen (once, few, many) or the class of an expanded clone, and some rows leave it out.

V gene	clone size	J gene	D gene	CDR3 DNA	CDR3 protein
TRBV20-1	few	TRBJ2-3	TRBD2	TGCAGTGCTAAACTAGCGGCGGTAGATACGCAGTATTTT	CSAKLAAVDTQYF
TRBV12-3/TRBV12-4	many	TRBJ1-1	NA	TGTGCCAGCACCTGGGGGCGGACTGAAGCTTTCTTT	CASTWGRTEAFF
TRBV20-1	many	TRBJ2-7	NA	TGCAGTGCTTTTGACACGGGAGACTACGAGCAGTACTTC	CSAFDTGDYEQYF
TRBV12-3/TRBV12-4	many	TRBJ2-2	NA	TGTGCCAGCAGTTTAGTGACCGGGGACGGGGAGCTGTTTTTT	CASSLVTGDGELFF
TRBV20-1	few	TRBJ2-7	TRBD2	TGCAGTGCTAGGAGCGCTGGCGGGAGTTTGGTGGGAGAGCAGTACTTC	CSARSAGGSLVGEQYF
TRBV27	many	TRBJ1-1	NA	TGTGCCAGCAGTTTTAGCCCTGTGAACACTGAAGCTTTCTTT	CASSFSPVNTEAFF
TRBV4-3	many	TRBJ2-7	NA	TGCGCCAGCAGCTTCATCGGGGACACGACCTACGAGCAGTACTTC	CASSFIGDTTYEQYF
TRBV28	many	TRBJ1-2	NA	TGTGCCAGCAGTTTTGACAGTCATGGCTACACCTTC	CASSFDSHGYTF
TRBV27	many	TRBJ1-2	TRBD1	TGTGCCAGCAGTACGCGACAGGGGGCTGGCTATGGCTACACCTTC	CASSTRQGAGYGYTF
TRBV28	many	TRBJ2-5	TRBD1	TGTGCCAGCAGTTTACCCGGGACAGGACTGGAAGAGACCCAGTACTTC	CASSLPGTGLEETQYF
TRBV3-1	NA	TRBJ2-4	NA	TGTGCCAGCAGCTTATCGGCGAAAGGAGACATTCAGTACTTC	CASSLSAKGDIQYF
TRBV27	many	TRBJ1-2	NA	TGTGCCAGCAGCCCAGTGCCTAACTATGGCTACACCTTC	CASSPVPNYGYTF
TRBV6-2/TRBV6-3	many	TRBJ2-7	TRBD2	TGTGCCAGCAGTTACGCCGGACTAGCGGGAGCCGAGCAGTACTTC	CASSYAGLAGAEQYF